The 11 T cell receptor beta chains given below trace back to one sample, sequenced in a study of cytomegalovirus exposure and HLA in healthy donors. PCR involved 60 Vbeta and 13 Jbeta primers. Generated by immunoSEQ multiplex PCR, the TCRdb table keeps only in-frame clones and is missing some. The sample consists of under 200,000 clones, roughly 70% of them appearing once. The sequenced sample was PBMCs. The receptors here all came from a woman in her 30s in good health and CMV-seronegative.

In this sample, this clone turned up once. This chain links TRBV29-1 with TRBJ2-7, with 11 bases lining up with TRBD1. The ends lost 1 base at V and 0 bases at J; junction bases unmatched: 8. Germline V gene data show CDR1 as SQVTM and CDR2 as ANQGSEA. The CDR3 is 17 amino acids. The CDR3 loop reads CSVEGTGGRTSSYEQYF. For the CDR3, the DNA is TGCAGCGTTGAAGGGACAGGGGGCCGCACCAGCTCCTACGAGCAGTACTTC.

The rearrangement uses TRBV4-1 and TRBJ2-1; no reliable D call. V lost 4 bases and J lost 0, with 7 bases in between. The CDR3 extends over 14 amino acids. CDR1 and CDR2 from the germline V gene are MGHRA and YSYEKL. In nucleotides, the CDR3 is TGCGCCAGCAGCCTCGAGGTCTCCTACAATGAGCAGTTCTTC. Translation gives CASSLEVSYNEQFF.

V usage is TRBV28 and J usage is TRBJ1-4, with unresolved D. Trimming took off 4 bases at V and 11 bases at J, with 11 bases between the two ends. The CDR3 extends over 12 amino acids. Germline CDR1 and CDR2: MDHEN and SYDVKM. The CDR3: CASSSWLDKLFF. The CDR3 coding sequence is TGTGCCAGCAGTTCCTGGCTCGATAAACTGTTTTTT. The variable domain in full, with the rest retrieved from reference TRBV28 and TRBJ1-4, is DVKVTQSSRYLVKRTGEKVFLECVQDMDHENMFWYRQDPGLGLRLIYFSYDVKMKEKGDIPEGYSVSREKKERFSLILESASTNQTSMYLCASSSWLDKLFFGSGTQLSVL.

The DNA for the CDR3 is TGTGCCAGCAGGGCTCCAGGGGGAGCAATCTACAATGAGCAGTTCTTC. This translates into CASRAPGGAIYNEQFF. This rearrangement joins TRBV2 to TRBJ2-1; 7 nucleotides match TRBD1. CDR1 SNHLY and CDR2 FYNNEI come from the germline V gene. V dropped 6 bases and J dropped 3; count of bases not matched to a gene: 11. The CDR3 is 16 amino acids.

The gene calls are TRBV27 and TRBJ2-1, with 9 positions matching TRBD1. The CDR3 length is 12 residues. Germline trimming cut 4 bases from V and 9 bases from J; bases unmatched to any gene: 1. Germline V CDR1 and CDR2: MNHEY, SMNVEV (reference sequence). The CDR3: CASSWDRVEQFF. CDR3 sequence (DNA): TGTGCCAGCAGTTGGGACAGGGTTGAGCAGTTCTTC.

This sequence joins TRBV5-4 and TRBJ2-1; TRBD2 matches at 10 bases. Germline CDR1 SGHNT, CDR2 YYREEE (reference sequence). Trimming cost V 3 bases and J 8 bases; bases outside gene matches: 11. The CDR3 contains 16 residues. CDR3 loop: CASSSKTSGTTHEQFF. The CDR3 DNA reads TGTGCCAGCAGCTCGAAAACTAGCGGGACGACGCATGAGCAGTTCTTC.

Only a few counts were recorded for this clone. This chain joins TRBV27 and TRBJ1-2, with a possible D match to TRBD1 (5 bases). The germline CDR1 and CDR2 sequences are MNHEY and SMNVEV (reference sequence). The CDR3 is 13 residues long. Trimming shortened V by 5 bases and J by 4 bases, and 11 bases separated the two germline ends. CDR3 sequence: CASSRGLPYGYTF. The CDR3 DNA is TGTGCCAGCAGTCGGGGGTTACCCTATGGCTACACCTTC.

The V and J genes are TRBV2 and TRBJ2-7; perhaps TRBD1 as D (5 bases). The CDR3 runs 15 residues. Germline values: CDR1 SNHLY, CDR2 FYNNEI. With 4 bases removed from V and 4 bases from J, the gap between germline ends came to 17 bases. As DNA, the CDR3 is TGTGCCAGCAGTGGGGGCGACGGAAAAATGTACGAGCAGTACTTC. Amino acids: CASSGGDGKMYEQYF.

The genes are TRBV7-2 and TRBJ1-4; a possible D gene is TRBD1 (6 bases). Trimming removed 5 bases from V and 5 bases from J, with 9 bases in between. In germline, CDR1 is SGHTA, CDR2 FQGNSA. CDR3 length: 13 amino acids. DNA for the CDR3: TGTGCCAGCAGCGACCAGGGGAATGAAAAACTGTTTTTT. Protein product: CASSDQGNEKLFF.

Here the CDR3 DNA reads TGTGCCAGCAGCTTAGACAGCCAAGAAAAACTGTTTTTT. Translating gives CASSLDSQEKLFF. The chain carries TRBV7-8 and TRBJ1-4; D is ambiguous. This CDR3 is built from 13 residues. The germline CDR1 and CDR2 sequences are SGHVS and FQNEAQ. V was pared by 1 base and J by 8 bases, with 8 bases between.

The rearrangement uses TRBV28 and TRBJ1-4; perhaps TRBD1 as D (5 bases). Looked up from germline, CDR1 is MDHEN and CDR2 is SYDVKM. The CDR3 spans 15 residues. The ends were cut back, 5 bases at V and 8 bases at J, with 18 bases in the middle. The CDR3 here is CASSTSGLVREKLFF. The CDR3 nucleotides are TGTGCCAGCAGTACCTCGGGACTGGTCAGAGAAAAACTGTTTTTT.